The T cell receptor (beta chain) under discussion was sequenced for a study of PD-L1 blockade in urothelial cancer. Whole-study context: Bladder-origin urothelial cancer in males described about 85% of the 29 patients. Among blood samples, the median T cell count was some 150,000.

This clone has just one count. Time point noted: peripheral blood 6 weeks after treatment start. TCRdb keeps only in-frame clones here, not all; method: immunoSEQ multiplex PCR. The table lists about 120,000 clones, about 89% of them singletons. With 5 bases removed from V and 1 base from J, the gap between germline ends came to 11 bases. The CDR3 contains 14 residues. Germline values: CDR1 SGHTA, CDR2 FQGNSA. The sequence derives from a man aged 55 to 70 with urothelial cancer. The chain couples TRBV7-2 to TRBJ1-1; no definite D call. Specimen: PBMCs, collected around atezolizumab (anti-PD-L1) treatment. The CDR3 nucleotides read TGTGCCAGCAGCGCGTCGGGAGGGAACACTGAAGCTTTCTTT. This codes for CASSASGGNTEAFF. The full variable domain, rest sourced from reference TRBV7-2 and TRBJ1-1, is GAGVSQSPSNKVTEKGKDVELRCDPISGHTALYWYRQSLGQGLEFLIYFQGNSAPDKSGLPSDRFSAERTGGSVSTLTIQRTQQEDSAVYLCASSASGGNTEAFFGQGTRLTVV.